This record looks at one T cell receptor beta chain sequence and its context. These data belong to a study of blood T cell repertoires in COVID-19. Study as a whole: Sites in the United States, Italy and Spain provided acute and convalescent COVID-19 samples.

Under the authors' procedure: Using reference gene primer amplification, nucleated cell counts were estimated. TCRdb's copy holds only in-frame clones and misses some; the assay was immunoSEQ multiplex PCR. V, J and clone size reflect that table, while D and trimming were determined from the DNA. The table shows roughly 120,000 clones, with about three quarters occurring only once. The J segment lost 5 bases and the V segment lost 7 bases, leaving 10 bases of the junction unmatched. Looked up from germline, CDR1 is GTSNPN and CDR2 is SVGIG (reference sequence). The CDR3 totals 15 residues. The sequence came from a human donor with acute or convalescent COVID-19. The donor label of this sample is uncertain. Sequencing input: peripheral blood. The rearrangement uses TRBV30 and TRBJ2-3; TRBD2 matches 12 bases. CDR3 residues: CAYTSGGRRIDTQYF. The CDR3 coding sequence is TGTGCCTATACTAGCGGGGGGAGGAGAATAGATACGCAGTATTTT.